This entry lists 30 T cell receptor beta chains sequenced from one sample in a study of blood T cell repertoires in COVID-19. Repertoires were generated with immunoSEQ multiplex PCR, while TCRdb's copy carries only in-frame clones and drops some. The sample lists 150,000 to 200,000 clones, roughly 80% occurring once. The sequencing sample was made of peripheral blood. These receptors came from a woman aged 30 to 39 with acute or convalescent COVID-19.

The chain has TRBV30 and TRBJ2-1; 7 bases are a match to TRBD2. The CDR3 runs 15 residues. Per germline, CDR1 GTSNPN and CDR2 SVGIG (reference sequence). V shed 0 bases, J shed 3 bases, and the junction held 5 bases outside the gene matches. The CDR3 bases are TGTGCCTGGAGTGTTGGCGGGAGAGTCTACAATGAGCAGTTCTTC. Its protein is CAWSVGGRVYNEQFF.

This chain joins TRBV2 and TRBJ2-2; no clear D. V was clipped by 4 bases and J by 5 bases, with 14 bases between them. Germline V CDR1 and CDR2: SNHLY, FYNNEI. The CDR3 spans 15 residues. Written as DNA, the CDR3 is TGTGCCAGCAGTGCCGACTCAGCCGGGACCGGGGAGCTGTTTTTT. It yields the protein CASSADSAGTGELFF.

This clone was recorded once. The same CDR3 also results from other DNA sequences found in this sample. J is TRBJ1-6 and V is TRBV19; 9 nucleotides line up with TRBD1. The CDR3 runs to 14 residues. Germline V gene data show CDR1 as LNHDA and CDR2 as SQIVND (reference sequence). With 7 bases clipped from V and 8 bases from J, the junction kept 6 bases outside the gene matches. This chain's CDR3 is CASTPGQGYSPLHF. In nucleotides, the CDR3 is TGTGCCAGTACCCCGGGACAGGGTTATTCACCCCTCCACTTT.

This chain uses TRBV4-2 with TRBJ2-7; 11 bases are shared with TRBD2. V lost 2 bases and J lost 3; bases outside the gene matches: 12. Germline V gives CDR1 LGHNA, CDR2 YNFKEQ. This CDR3 contains 18 residues. For the CDR3, the DNA is TGTGCCAGCAGCCAAATCGGGAGGGGGACTAGCGGCAACTACGAGCAGTACTTC. It encodes CASSQIGRGTSGNYEQYF.

This CDR3 reads CASRQVPNNEQFF. The CDR3 nucleotides read TGTGCCAGCAGACAGGTCCCCAACAATGAGCAGTTCTTC. The chain uses TRBV7-2 and TRBJ2-1, with D possibly matching TRBD1 (5 bases). CDR3 length: 13 amino acids. Per the germline V gene, CDR1 is SGHTA and CDR2 is FQGNSA. The V and J ends lost 6 bases and 5 bases respectively, with 11 bases between them.

The genes are TRBV18 and TRBJ2-1; 7 bases are a match to TRBD2. The CDR3 has 15 residues. Germline CDR1 is KGHSH and CDR2 is LQKENI. V lost 3 bases and J lost 3; bases outside the gene matches: 5. CDR3 sequence (DNA): TGTGCCAGCTCACCTTCCAGCGGGGTCTACAATGAGCAGTTCTTC. Encoded protein: CASSPSSGVYNEQFF.

The CDR3 DNA reads TGTGCCAGCACCTGGACAGCCCAGGGCATTCAGTACTTC. Its translation: CASTWTAQGIQYF. The chain joins TRBV6-6 to TRBJ2-4; possibly TRBD1 for D (6 bases). From germline, CDR1 is MNHNY and CDR2 SVGAGI (reference sequence). The V gene lost 7 bases and the J gene lost 9 bases, with 16 bases spanning the gap. CDR3 length: 13 residues.

This clone appeared a single time. The chain has TRBV7-2 and TRBJ2-1, with TRBD2 matching 7 bases. Unmatched junction bases numbered 15, after V lost 6 bases and J lost 7 bases. Germline assignment: CDR1 SGHTA and CDR2 FQGNSA. The CDR3 runs to 16 residues. The CDR3 loop reads CASRSVGGRAGNEQFF. The CDR3 DNA follows: TGTGCCAGCAGGTCCGTTGGGGGGAGGGCAGGAAATGAGCAGTTCTTC.

The chain has TRBV28 and TRBJ1-6, with no clear D. With 5 bases removed from V and 9 bases from J, the gap between germline ends came to 8 bases. The CDR3 totals 12 residues. Looked up from germline, CDR1 is MDHEN and CDR2 is SYDVKM. The CDR3 coding sequence is TGTGCCAGCAGTCTCCGCGGTTCACCCCTCCACTTT. As protein: CASSLRGSPLHF. The full variable domain, in which reference TRBV28 and TRBJ1-6 provide the parts outside the CDR3, is DVKVTQSSRYLVKRTGEKVFLECVQDMDHENMFWYRQDPGLGLRLIYFSYDVKMKEKGDIPEGYSVSREKKERFSLILESASTNQTSMYLCASSLRGSPLHFGNGTRLTVT.

On this clone itself: Other DNA sequences in this sample translate to the same CDR3. V and J are TRBV7-2 and TRBJ2-7; maybe TRBD1 (5 bases). Trimming removed 5 bases from V and 0 bases from J, with 8 bases in between. The CDR3 is 13 residues long. Germline CDR1 reads SGHTA; CDR2 reads FQGNSA. The CDR3 is CASSPDSSYEQYF. CDR3 DNA: TGTGCCAGCAGCCCCGACAGCTCCTACGAGCAGTACTTC.

The rearrangement joins TRBV4-1 to TRBJ1-5, with D perhaps matching TRBD1 (6 bases). The ends were cut back, 1 base at V and 4 bases at J, with 14 bases in the middle. The germline V gene encodes CDR1 MGHRA and CDR2 YSYEKL. The CDR3 length is 16 residues. The CDR3 is CASSQGEGGLNQPQHF. In DNA form, the CDR3 reads TGCGCCAGCAGCCAAGGGGAAGGGGGTTTGAATCAGCCCCAGCATTTT.

CDR3 region: CASHQQGQEKLFF. CDR3 coding DNA: TGTGCCAGCCATCAGCAGGGTCAGGAAAAACTGTTTTTT. The V gene is TRBV28, the J gene TRBJ1-4; possibly TRBD1 for D (5 bases). From germline, CDR1 is MDHEN and CDR2 SYDVKM. The CDR3 has 13 residues. Between the trimmed V and J ends, which lost 8 bases and 8 bases, there was a span of 15 bases.

About this clone itself: The identical CDR3 is also encoded by other nucleotide sequences in the sample. This chain links TRBV3-1 (or the pseudogene TRBV3-2) with TRBJ1-5; D uncertain. Trimming took 0 bases from V and 7 from J, leaving 7 bases between them. CDR1 is LGHDT, CDR2 YNNKEL, per germline (reference sequence). This CDR3 region has 13 residues. CDR3 bases: TGTGCCAGCAGCCAAGATCGGCGGCAGCCCCAGCATTTT. Protein product: CASSQDRRQPQHF.

The chain recombines TRBV3-1 (or the pseudogene TRBV3-2) with TRBJ2-3, with 8 positions matching TRBD1. The length of the CDR3 is 16 residues. After removal of 3 bases from V and 0 bases from J, the junction contained 5 bases not matched to a gene. Germline values: CDR1 LGHDT, CDR2 YNNKEL (reference sequence). The CDR3 region has the DNA TGTGCCAGCAGCCACGGGACAGGACTTAGCACAGATACGCAGTATTTT. Translating gives CASSHGTGLSTDTQYF.

This sequence joins TRBV30 and TRBJ2-5; TRBD2 agrees at 7 bases. In germline, CDR1 is GTSNPN, CDR2 SVGIG (reference sequence). V gave up 4 bases and J gave up 1 base; unmatched junction bases: 6. The CDR3 contains 14 residues. CDR3 in DNA: TGTGCCTGGACTAGCGGAGGTTCCCAAGAGACCCAGTACTTC. Translation gives CAWTSGGSQETQYF.

As for this clone: At one of its ends the junction is not consistent with the germline gene, which may arise from a read error. V and J are TRBV6-2 or TRBV6-3 and TRBJ2-1; 12 bases are shared with TRBD2. Germline V gives CDR1 MNHEY, CDR2 SVGEGT. This CDR3 contains 14 residues. CDR3: CASSYPRTSGKAVF. The CDR3, as DNA: TGTGCCAGCAGTTACCCTCGGACTAGCGGGAAGGCGGTCTTC.

This rearrangement joins TRBV19 to TRBJ2-5; TRBD2 matches at 11 bases. CDR1 is LNHDA and CDR2 is SQIVND in the germline V gene (reference sequence). V trimming: 4 bases; J trimming: 4 bases; junction bases outside the gene matches: 8. The CDR3 runs to 16 residues. CDR3 amino acids: CASSTTSGSFGETQYF. In nucleotides, the CDR3 is TGTGCCAGTAGTACCACTAGCGGGAGTTTTGGAGAGACCCAGTACTTC.

The V and J genes are TRBV5-4 and TRBJ2-7, with 12 bases lining up with TRBD2. Germline loops: CDR1 SGHNT, CDR2 YYREEE (reference sequence). V was pared by 4 bases and J by 2 bases, with 10 bases of the junction left unmatched. CDR3 length: 17 residues. CDR3 residues: CASSGGTSGSSPYEQYF. For the CDR3, the DNA is TGTGCCAGCAGCGGGGGGACTAGCGGGTCATCTCCCTACGAGCAGTACTTC.

This chain joins TRBV6-2 or TRBV6-3 and TRBJ2-7; D is perhaps TRBD2 (5 bases). The CDR3 is 13 residues long. CDR1 MNHEY and CDR2 SVGEGT come from the germline V gene. Trimming shortened V by 2 bases and J by 5 bases, and 10 bases separated the two germline ends. The CDR3 coding sequence is TGTGCCAGCAGTTACCGGGGTTGGGACGAGCAGTACTTC. Residues: CASSYRGWDEQYF.

The chain combines TRBV6-5 with TRBJ1-2; D is uncertain. The CDR3 covers 12 residues. V dropped 7 bases and J dropped 14 bases, with 20 bases sitting between them. CDR1 is MNHEY and CDR2 is SVGAGI in the germline V gene. CDR3 DNA sequence: TGTGCCAGCATGGGGAGTCGTAAGGTGGGAACCTTC. Encoded protein: CASMGSRKVGTF.

V gene TRBV10-1 combines with J gene TRBJ1-6, with 9 bases lining up with TRBD1. This CDR3 contains 16 residues. Trimming cost V 2 bases and J 5 bases; bases outside gene matches: 4. Germline V CDR1 and CDR2: WNHNN, SYGVQD (reference sequence). The CDR3 is CASSEGGTGNNSPLHF. DNA for the CDR3: TGCGCCAGCAGTGAGGGCGGGACAGGGAATAATTCACCCCTCCACTTT.

This clone is a singleton in its sample. CDR3 amino acids: CASRGGGSVRTQYF. The CDR3 DNA reads as TGTGCCAGCCGGGGCGGAGGGTCTGTTCGGACCCAGTACTTC. The rearrangement links TRBV6-5 to TRBJ2-5; a possible D gene is TRBD2 (6 bases). Trimming stripped 8 bases from V and 7 bases from J, with 20 bases between. In germline, CDR1 is MNHEY, CDR2 SVGAGI. The CDR3 has 14 amino acids.

The rearrangement uses TRBV18 and TRBJ2-5; tentatively, D is TRBD1 (6 bases). CDR3 length: 16 amino acids. V shed 1 base and J shed 2 bases, with 14 bases lying between them. CDR1 is KGHSH, CDR2 LQKENI, per germline. Written as DNA, the CDR3 is TGTGCCAGCTCACCACTTCGGACAGAACGACAAGAGACCCAGTACTTC. Translation: CASSPLRTERQETQYF.

This sequence joins TRBV6-5 and TRBJ1-2, with D possibly TRBD1 on 6 matching bases. The CDR3 has 12 residues. The germline gives CDR1 MNHEY, CDR2 SVGAGI. The V and J ends lost 6 bases and 7 bases respectively, with 12 bases between them. The CDR3 nucleotides read TGTGCCAGCAGGGACAGCATCTCTGGCTACACCTTC. Its translation: CASRDSISGYTF.

This clone came up once. CDR3 DNA sequence: TGTGCCAGTAACCGGGAGGGCGGTGGTGAAAAACTGTTTTTT. This gives the protein CASNREGGGEKLFF. J is TRBJ1-4 and V is TRBV19; D not certain. Between the trimmed V and J ends, which lost 7 bases and 7 bases, there was a span of 16 bases. Germline V gene data show CDR1 as LNHDA and CDR2 as SQIVND (reference sequence). There are 14 residues in the CDR3.

The genes are TRBV4-2 and TRBJ1-1; 7 bases fit TRBD1. This CDR3 contains 14 residues. Germline CDR1 LGHNA, CDR2 YNFKEQ. Unmatched junction bases numbered 6, after V lost 6 bases and J lost 2 bases. CDR3 coding DNA: TGTGCCAGCAGACCAACAGGGGACAACACTGAAGCTTTCTTT. Protein product: CASRPTGDNTEAFF.

The chain has TRBV28 and TRBJ2-7, with D possibly being TRBD2 (5 bases). The germline gives CDR1 MDHEN, CDR2 SYDVKM. V lost 5 bases and J 2 bases, leaving 13 bases between the germline ends. The CDR3 has 14 amino acids. The CDR3 DNA is TGTGCCAGCAGTCCAAACGGGAATCCCTACGAGCAGTACTTC. Amino acids: CASSPNGNPYEQYF.

V is TRBV5-1 and J is TRBJ1-5; 8 bases align to TRBD1. This CDR3 spans 15 amino acids. Germline V CDR1 and CDR2: SGHRS, YFSETQ. V lost 1 base to trimming and J lost 5 bases; unmatched junction nucleotides: 5. As DNA, the CDR3 is TGCGCCAGCAGCTTGTCAGGGGGCGGGCATCAGCCCCAGCATTTT. Protein sequence: CASSLSGGGHQPQHF.

The rearrangement uses TRBV5-1 and TRBJ1-4, with D uncertain. CDR1 SGHRS and CDR2 YFSETQ come from the germline V gene. The CDR3 contains 15 residues. The ends were cut back, 0 bases at V and 5 bases at J, with 11 bases in the middle. Here the CDR3 DNA reads TGCGCCAGCAGCTTGGGGGCAGGTTTCAATGAAAAACTGTTTTTT. The encoded protein is CASSLGAGFNEKLFF.

This chain joins TRBV6-1 and TRBJ2-7, with 7 bases lining up with TRBD1. There are 14 residues in the CDR3. The junction had 7 bases not matched to a gene; V was cut back by 2 bases and J by 6 bases. The germline V gene has CDR1 MNHNS and CDR2 SASEGT. The CDR3 DNA sequence: TGTGCCAGCAGTGAAATAGATACAGGGGCCGAGCAGTACTTC. Translation gives CASSEIDTGAEQYF.